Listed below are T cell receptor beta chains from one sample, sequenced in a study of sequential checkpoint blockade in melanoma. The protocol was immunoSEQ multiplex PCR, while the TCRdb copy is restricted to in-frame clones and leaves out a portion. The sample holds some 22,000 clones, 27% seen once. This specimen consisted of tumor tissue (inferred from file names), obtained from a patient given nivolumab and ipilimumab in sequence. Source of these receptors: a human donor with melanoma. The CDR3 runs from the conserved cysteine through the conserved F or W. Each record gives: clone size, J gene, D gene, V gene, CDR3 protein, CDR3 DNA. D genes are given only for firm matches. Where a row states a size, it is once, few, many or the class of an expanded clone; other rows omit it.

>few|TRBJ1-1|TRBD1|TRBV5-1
CASSERDRPNQNTEAFF
TGCGCCAGCAGCGAGCGGGACAGGCCGAACCAAAACACTGAAGCTTTCTTT
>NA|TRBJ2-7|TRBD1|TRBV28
CASSFSGQNSYEQYF
TGTGCCAGCAGTTTCTCGGGACAGAACTCCTACGAGCAGTACTTC
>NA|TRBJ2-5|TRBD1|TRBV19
CASSTGQGVGETQYF
TGTGCCAGTAGTACGGGACAGGGAGTGGGAGAGACCCAGTACTTC
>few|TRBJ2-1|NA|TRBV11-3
CASSLAGAVYNEQFF
TGTGCCAGCAGCTTGGCGGGGGCAGTCTACAATGAGCAGTTCTTC
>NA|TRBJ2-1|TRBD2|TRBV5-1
CASSLDGGGYNEQFF
TGCGCCAGCAGCTTGGACGGCGGGGGGTACAATGAGCAGTTCTTC
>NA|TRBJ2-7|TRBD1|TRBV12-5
CASTTTGGEQYF
TGTGCCAGCACCACGACAGGGGGCGAGCAGTACTTC
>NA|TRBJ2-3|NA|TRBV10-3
CAISERKGDADTQYF
TGTGCCATCAGTGAGCGGAAGGGGGACGCAGATACGCAGTATTTT
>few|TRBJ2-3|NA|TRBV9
CASSVKSPTDTQYF
TGTGCCAGCAGTGTTAAGAGTCCCACAGATACGCAGTATTTT
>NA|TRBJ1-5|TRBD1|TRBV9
CASSEGQGYQPQHF
TGTGCCAGCAGTGAGGGACAGGGATATCAGCCCCAGCATTTT
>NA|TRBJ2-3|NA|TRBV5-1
CASSFESTPDTQYF
TGCGCCAGCAGCTTTGAAAGTACCCCAGATACGCAGTATTTT
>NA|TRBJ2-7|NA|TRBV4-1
CASSQEPAGGEQYF
TGCGCCAGCAGCCAAGAGCCGGCCGGGGGAGAGCAGTACTTC
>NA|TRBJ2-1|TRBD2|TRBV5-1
CASSPLAGGPRNEQFF
TGCGCCAGCAGCCCACTAGCGGGAGGGCCGAGAAATGAGCAGTTCTTC
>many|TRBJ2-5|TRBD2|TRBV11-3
CASSQVPLAGVETQYF
TGTGCCAGCAGCCAAGTACCTCTTGCGGGAGTTGAGACCCAGTACTTC
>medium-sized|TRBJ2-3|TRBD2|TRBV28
CASSLTGLVADTQYF
TGTGCCAGCAGTTTAACAGGACTAGTGGCAGATACGCAGTATTTT
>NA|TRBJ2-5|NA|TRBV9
CASSVAAGLGETQYF
TGTGCCAGCAGCGTAGCGGCAGGGCTAGGAGAGACCCAGTACTTC
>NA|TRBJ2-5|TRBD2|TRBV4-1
CASSQVPISGGRETQYF
TGCGCCAGCAGCCAAGTCCCCATATCGGGGGGGCGAGAGACCCAGTACTTC
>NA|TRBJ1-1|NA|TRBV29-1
CSVERNPGVGTEAFF
TGCAGCGTTGAACGTAATCCGGGTGTGGGCACTGAAGCTTTCTTT
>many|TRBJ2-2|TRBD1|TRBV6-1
CASSEVVGGLNTGELFF
TGTGCCAGCAGTGAAGTTGTAGGGGGCTTGAACACCGGGGAGCTGTTTTTT
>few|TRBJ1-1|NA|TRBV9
CASSTGVATEAFF
TGTGCCAGCAGCACGGGGGTAGCCACTGAAGCTTTCTTT
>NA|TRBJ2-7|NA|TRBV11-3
CASSLGGSGGEQYF
TGTGCCAGCAGCTTAGGAGGTTCCGGTGGCGAGCAGTACTTC
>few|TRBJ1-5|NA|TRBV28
CASEGSENQPQHF
TGTGCCAGCGAGGGGTCGGAAAATCAGCCCCAGCATTTT
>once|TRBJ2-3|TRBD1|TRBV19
CASSRGGQGSPDTQYF
TGTGCCAGTAGTAGAGGCGGACAGGGATCCCCAGATACGCAGTATTTT
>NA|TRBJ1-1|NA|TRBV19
CASSIAPNTEAFF
TGTGCCAGTAGTATAGCTCCGAACACTGAAGCTTTCTTT